One and the same sample provided the 2 T cell receptor beta chains below, sequenced in a study of TIL therapy for anti-PD-1-resistant metastatic lung cancer. Sequencing used immunoSEQ v3. The data were produced by immunoSEQ multiplex PCR, yet TCRdb's version contains in-frame clones alone and is incomplete. The sample has 35,000 or so clones, about 70% seen once. This sample's time point: pre-treatment sample, taken before nivolumab and TIL therapy. The sample was blood, taken at baseline. Receptors originate from a person aged 25-79 years with non-small cell lung cancer.

This CDR3 reads CASSLARGAEAFF. In DNA form, the CDR3 reads TGTGCCAGCAGCTTAGCCAGGGGAGCTGAAGCTTTCTTT. J is TRBJ1-1 and V is TRBV7-2; the D gene is possibly TRBD1 (6 bases). Germline lookup yields CDR1 SGHTA and CDR2 FQGNSA. This CDR3 contains 13 residues. With 0 bases removed from V and 6 bases from J, the gap between germline ends came to 8 bases.

This clone was seen a single time. This chain connects TRBV25-1 to TRBJ1-1, with unresolved D. The germline gives CDR1 MGHDK, CDR2 SYGVNS. V lost 3 bases and J lost 1, with 12 bases in between. This CDR3 comprises 15 residues. CDR3 sequence (DNA): TGTGCCAGCAGTGAGTCGCGGATTGAGAACACTGAAGCTTTCTTT. Translating it yields CASSESRIENTEAFF.